These 6 T cell receptor beta chains were sequenced from one sample in a study of T-cell reconstitution after alpha-beta-depleted transplantation in children. It was with unique molecular identifiers that the TCRbeta library was prepared. TCRdb reprocessed the PCR reads via MiXCR and lists one record per CDR3 protein. The table lists roughly 300,000 distinct CDR3 sequences, around a tenth of them singletons. Sequenced here: peripheral blood, sampled 180 days after TCRalphabeta/CD19-depleted stem cell transplant. Receptors were obtained from a male patient aged 2-15 years who had a stem cell transplant for chronic granulomatous disease, so the T cells may come from the graft donor.

This clonotype occurred a few times. The V and J genes are TRBV5-1 and TRBJ2-7, with no clear D. The CDR3 spans 17 residues. V lost 2 bases and J 2 bases, leaving 20 bases between the germline ends. Germline-derived CDR1 and CDR2 are SGHRS and YFSETQ. The CDR3 here is CASSFLPLEEITYEQYF. CDR3 nucleotides: TGCGCCAGCAGCTTTCTCCCCTTAGAGGAAATAACCTACGAGCAGTACTTC. Drawing the rest from reference TRBV5-1 and TRBJ2-7, the complete variable domain is KAGVTQTPRYLIKTRGQQVTLSCSPISGHRSVSWYQQTPGQGLQFLFEYFSETQRNKGNFPGRFSGRQFSNSRSEMNVSTLELGDSALYLCASSFLPLEEITYEQYFGPGTRLTVT.

At least ten counts were recorded for this clonotype. This rearrangement joins TRBV29-1 to TRBJ2-7; D unresolved. The germline gives CDR1 SQVTM, CDR2 ANQGSEA. The CDR3 sequence is 14 residues long. V lost 7 bases, J lost 3 bases, and 19 bases lay in between. CDR3 sequence: CSAAFKGQHYEQYF. In DNA, the CDR3 is TGCAGCGCCGCTTTTAAAGGTCAACACTACGAGCAGTACTTC.

This clonotype was observed many times. The chain recombines TRBV29-1 with TRBJ2-5; TRBD1 aligns across 9 bases. This CDR3 spans 12 amino acids. The germline V gene has CDR1 SQVTM and CDR2 ANQGSEA. Unmatched junction bases numbered 3, after V lost 7 bases and J lost 3 bases. CDR3 loop: CSAGTGKETQYF. The CDR3 DNA reads as TGCAGCGCCGGGACAGGGAAAGAGACCCAGTACTTC. Based on the CDR3 plus reference TRBV29-1 and TRBJ2-5, the full variable domain is SAVISQKPSRDICQRGTSLTIQCQVDSQVTMMFWYRQQPGQSLTLIATANQGSEATYESGFVIDKFPISRPNLTFSTLTVSNMSPEDSSIYLCSAGTGKETQYFGPGTRLLVL.

This clonotype was seen ten or more times. The V call is TRBV6-2 or TRBV6-3, the J call TRBJ2-2, with TRBD2 identical over 13 bases. The germline CDR1 and CDR2 sequences are MNHEY and SVGEGT. The V and J ends lost 6 bases and 6 bases, in that order; junction bases with no gene match: 4. The CDR3 totals 15 residues. As DNA, the CDR3 is TGTGCCAGCAGACCCGGGACTAGCGGGGCCGGGGAGCTGTTTTTT. Protein product: CASRPGTSGAGELFF.

The rearrangement joins TRBV5-4 to TRBJ2-7; possibly TRBD1 for D (6 bases). This CDR3 has 14 amino acids. Deletions cut 2 bases from V and 3 bases from J, with 12 bases between. Looked up from germline, CDR1 is SGHNT and CDR2 is YYREEE (reference sequence). The CDR3 coding sequence is TGTGCCAGCAGCTTTTCAGGGGAAGGCTACGAGCAGTACTTC. As protein: CASSFSGEGYEQYF.

This clonotype was seen many times. The chain joins TRBV7-8 to TRBJ2-1, with 10 bases lining up with TRBD2. The CDR3 sequence is 19 residues long. After removal of 3 bases from V and 3 bases from J, the junction contained 14 bases not matched to a gene. Germline V gene lookup returns CDR1 SGHVS and CDR2 FQNEAQ. The CDR3 DNA sequence: TGTGCCAGCAGCTTTTATCTGGGTACACTAGCGGGGAGCTACAATGAGCAGTTCTTC. It codes for CASSFYLGTLAGSYNEQFF.